This passage covers 12 T cell receptor beta chains from one sample sequenced in a study of identical twins. TCRdb reprocessed the 5' RACE reads via MiXCR and lists one record per CDR3 protein. The table includes about 730,000 distinct CDR3 sequences, 21% detected once. The sample was also linked to a second study, of T cells expressing NK-cell markers.

Sequencing was performed on PBMCs. Source of these receptors: a woman younger than 35 in good health.

This clonotype was counted many times. The chain couples TRBV4-1 to TRBJ2-7; a weak D match, TRBD2 (6 bases). The CDR3 consists of 15 residues. Germline values: CDR1 MGHRA, CDR2 YSYEKL. V was shortened by 0 bases and J by 3 bases, with 12 bases between the two germline ends. The CDR3 here is CASSQESGLLYEQYF. DNA of the CDR3: TGCGCCAGCAGCCAAGAGTCGGGACTCCTCTACGAGCAGTACTTC.

The rearrangement links TRBV10-3 to TRBJ1-3; TRBD1 aligns across 7 bases. The length of the CDR3 is 13 residues. J was trimmed by 2 bases and V by 8 bases; bases with no gene match: 3. Germline V lookup: CDR1 ENHRY, CDR2 SYGVKD. The CDR3 reads CAIGRGPGNTIYF. CDR3 bases: TGTGCCATCGGAAGGGGGCCTGGAAACACCATATATTTT.

This clonotype was seen more than once but under ten times. The V and J genes are TRBV27 and TRBJ2-5, with unresolved D. V lost 3 bases to trimming and J lost 3 bases, with 11 bases between them. The germline gives CDR1 MNHEY, CDR2 SMNVEV (reference sequence). There are 14 residues in the CDR3. Written as DNA, the CDR3 is TGTGCCAGCAGTTTGGCCAGGTTCAAAGAGACCCAGTACTTC. This codes for CASSLARFKETQYF.

This clonotype was found a few times. The chain carries TRBV9 and TRBJ1-1; no reliable D call. This CDR3 contains 15 residues. The germline gives CDR1 SGDLS, CDR2 YYNGEE. V was pared by 0 bases and J by 4 bases, with 13 bases between. The CDR3, as DNA: TGTGCCAGCAGCGTAGGGGAACTCATGGGCACTGAAGCTTTCTTT. Translation gives CASSVGELMGTEAFF.

This clonotype has a handful of counts. The rearrangement joins TRBV7-2 to TRBJ2-1; the D gene is possibly TRBD1 (5 bases). Trimming shortened V by 4 bases and J by 7 bases, and 11 bases separated the two germline ends. Germline-derived CDR1 and CDR2 are SGHTA and FQGNSA. This CDR3 comprises 13 residues. The CDR3 DNA is TGTGCCAGCAGCTGGGGCGACCGGAATGAGCAGTTCTTC. Translating gives CASSWGDRNEQFF.

This clonotype occurred many times. This may be a read error, as it is one base from a much larger clone. V and J are TRBV5-8 and TRBJ2-7; D remains ambiguous. Trimming left V 4 bases short and J 2 bases short, with 4 bases between. CDR1 and CDR2 (germline): SGHTS, YDEGEE. The CDR3 spans 11 residues. CDR3 sequence reads: CASSPTYEQYF. CDR3 bases: TGTGCCAGCAGCCCGACCTACGAGCAGTACTTC.

This chain links TRBV7-6 with TRBJ2-3; TRBD2 matches 15 bases. The J segment lost 4 bases and the V segment lost 5 bases, leaving 16 bases of the junction unmatched. Germline CDR1 is SGHVS and CDR2 is FNYEAQ. The CDR3 covers 20 residues. The CDR3 nucleotides read TGTGCCAGCAGCCAATTGGGACTAGCGGGGGGCCGGGGCCGACCAGATACGCAGTATTTT. Its protein product is CASSQLGLAGGRGRPDTQYF.

The chain is built from TRBV18 and TRBJ2-1; no definite D call. The germline CDR1 and CDR2 sequences are KGHSH and LQKENI. V was cut by 0 bases and J by 7 bases, with 13 bases left in between. The CDR3 has 15 amino acids. The CDR3 region is CASSPPWALGNEQFF. The CDR3 DNA follows: TGTGCCAGCTCACCACCGTGGGCCCTTGGGAATGAGCAGTTCTTC.

This clonotype came up a few times. The genes are TRBV6-5 and TRBJ2-1; a weak D match, TRBD2 (6 bases). Trimming left V 2 bases short and J 6 bases short, with 11 bases between. Germline lookup yields CDR1 MNHEY and CDR2 SVGAGI. The length of the CDR3 is 14 residues. CDR3 bases: TGTGCCAGCAGTTACGGCGGGAAGGTCAATGAGCAGTTCTTC. Translation: CASSYGGKVNEQFF.

The gene calls are TRBV9 and TRBJ2-1, with no clear D. This CDR3 has 13 amino acids. V lost 0 bases and J 7 bases, leaving 8 bases between the germline ends. Germline V gene sequence: CDR1 SGDLS, CDR2 YYNGEE. The CDR3 region has the DNA TGTGCCAGCAGCGTAGGACTGCTAAATGAGCAGTTCTTC. Encoded protein: CASSVGLLNEQFF.

This chain uses TRBV5-1 with TRBJ2-1, with D hard to call. From germline, CDR1 is SGHRS and CDR2 YFSETQ. The CDR3 covers 14 residues. The V gene lost 0 bases and the J gene lost 6 bases, with 10 bases spanning the gap. DNA for the CDR3: TGCGCCAGCAGCTTGGCGGGCCTACGCAATGAGCAGTTCTTC. It specifies CASSLAGLRNEQFF.

The chain couples TRBV5-1 to TRBJ1-1; D not resolved. Trimming cost V 6 bases and J 0 bases, with 9 bases left between them. CDR1 is SGHRS and CDR2 is YFSETQ in the germline V gene. This CDR3 region has 13 residues. CDR3 in amino acids: CASKILVNTEAFF. The CDR3 DNA is TGCGCCAGCAAGATATTAGTGAACACTGAAGCTTTCTTT.